The sequence of this TCR beta chain was determined in a study of cytomegalovirus exposure and HLA in healthy donors. Study summary: A previous analysis identified 100 million or so unique TCR beta sequences derived from roughly 180 million T cells.

The PCR contained 60 Vbeta and 13 Jbeta primers. Sequenced by immunoSEQ multiplex PCR; TCRdb stores in-frame clones only, minus some. The table shows around 89,000 clones, with around 85% occurring only once. The CDR3 is 16 residues long. Germline values: CDR1 SGHDN, CDR2 FVKESK. V was trimmed by 4 bases and J by 1 base, leaving 16 bases between them. This sequence originates from a girl aged 2-15 years in good health and CMV-seropositive. The sequencing input was PBMCs. This chain links TRBV14 with TRBJ2-5, with D possibly being TRBD1 (6 bases). This CDR3 reads CASSRSLGTIQETQYF. DNA for the CDR3: TGTGCCAGCAGCCGTAGTCTCGGGACAATCCAAGAGACCCAGTACTTC. The full variable domain, completed using reference TRBV14 and TRBJ2-5, is EAGVTQFPSHSVIEKGQTVTLRCDPISGHDNLYWYRRVMGKEIKFLLHFVKESKQDESGMPNNRFLAERTGGTYSTLKVQPAELEDSGVYFCASSRSLGTIQETQYFGPGTRLLVL.